The rows below give T cell receptor beta chains drawn from one sample of a study of blood T cell repertoires in COVID-19. Repertoires were generated with immunoSEQ multiplex PCR, while TCRdb's copy carries only in-frame clones and drops some. The data hold around 150,000 clones, with about 82% observed a single time. The sequenced sample consisted of PBMCs or T cells enriched from blood (not recorded which). The source is a woman between 40 and 50 years old who had recovered from COVID-19. CDR3s include the opening cysteine and the closing phenylalanine or tryptophan. The D gene is left open where the match is weak. Clone size is given for some rows only: seen once, a few or many times, or a class if the clone is expanded.

cdr3_nt	cdr3_aa	clone_size	d_call	v_call	j_call
TGTGCCAGCAGCCCTAAACAGGGGGTCCAAGAGACCCAGTACTTC	CASSPKQGVQETQYF	.	TRBD1	TRBV7-9	TRBJ2-5
TGTGCCACCCGAGCGGGAGCCAACAATGAGCAGTTCTTC	CATRAGANNEQFF	.	TRBD2	TRBV6-5	TRBJ2-1
TGTGCCAGCAGCGTGGGGTCTAGCGGTCTGTACAATGAGCAGTTCTTC	CASSVGSSGLYNEQFF	.	TRBD2	TRBV9	TRBJ2-1
TGTGCCAGCAGCATGCGGGACTACAATGAGCAGTTCTTC	CASSMRDYNEQFF	.	.	TRBV7-2	TRBJ2-1
TGCGCCATCCGACAGGGGAAAGACACCGGGGAGCTGTTTTTT	CAIRQGKDTGELFF	.	TRBD1	TRBV10-2	TRBJ2-2
TGTGCCAGCAGCCCCGGGACAGGGGACAATGAGCAGTTCTTC	CASSPGTGDNEQFF	.	TRBD1	TRBV2	TRBJ2-1
TGCGCCAGCAGCCCAGGTGACAGGACCTACAATGAGCAGTTCTTC	CASSPGDRTYNEQFF	.	.	TRBV5-1	TRBJ2-1
TGTGCCAGCAGCTCAAAGGTCGCGGGAGGTTCCTCAGATACGCAGTATTTT	CASSSKVAGGSSDTQYF	.	TRBD2	TRBV7-3	TRBJ2-3
TGTGCCACCAGTGATCCCTGGGGTGGACAGCTTACTGCCTACGAGCAGTACTTC	CATSDPWGGQLTAYEQYF	.	.	TRBV24-1	TRBJ2-7
TGTGCCAGCGGCAGGGGGATAAGGACTGAAGCTTTCTTT	CASGRGIRTEAFF	.	TRBD1	TRBV19	TRBJ1-1
TGCACCAGCAGCCAGAGGTCCCCCGGGGAGCAGTACTTC	CTSSQRSPGEQYF	.	.	TRBV1	TRBJ2-7
TGTGCCAGCAGGACAGGGGGTATGGGAATGAACACTGAAGCTTTCTTT	CASRTGGMGMNTEAFF	.	TRBD1	TRBV6-6	TRBJ1-1
TGTGCCAGCAGCCAAAGCCTAGGGGGGCTGTTTTTT	CASSQSLGGLFF	.	.	TRBV3-1/TRBV3-2	TRBJ2-2
TGTGCCACCGAACTGCGGGACTACTCCTACGAGCAGTACTTC	CATELRDYSYEQYF	few	TRBD2	TRBV6-5	TRBJ2-7
TGTGCCAGCAGCTTAACCCCCCGTCGGGGTCCGGATGGCTACACCTTC	CASSLTPRRGPDGYTF	few	.	TRBV7-3	TRBJ1-2
TGTGCCAGCAGCTCCCCCCAGCGGGGGTACAATGAGCAGTTCTTC	CASSSPQRGYNEQFF	.	TRBD2	TRBV11-2	TRBJ2-1
TGTGCCAGCAGCCAAGAGCCGGTTAGCGGGAGGGAGTTGGAGACCCAGTACTTC	CASSQEPVSGRELETQYF	.	TRBD2	TRBV4-2	TRBJ2-5
TGTGCCAGCAGCTTGTATTCGGGACAGGGGATCTATGGCTACACCTTC	CASSLYSGQGIYGYTF	.	TRBD1	TRBV5-5	TRBJ1-2
TGTGCCAGCAAGAGGGATTTTCCAGCAGTGAATGAGCAGTTCTTC	CASKRDFPAVNEQFF	.	.	TRBV2	TRBJ2-1
TGTGCCAGCAGCGTAGGGCCGGAGGCTAACTATGGCTACACCTTC	CASSVGPEANYGYTF	.	.	TRBV9	TRBJ1-2
TGTGCCAGTAGTTCCCCGGGGGGAGGGTTCAAGCAGTATTTT	CASSSPGGGFKQYF	.	TRBD2	TRBV19	TRBJ2-3
TGTGCCAGCAACAAAACGTCGGGGTTAGGCGACGAGCAGTACTTC	CASNKTSGLGDEQYF	.	.	TRBV21-1	TRBJ2-7
TGTGCCAGCAGTCCTAGCAGGAGTGCAGATACGCAGTATTTT	CASSPSRSADTQYF	few	.	TRBV2	TRBJ2-3
TGTGCCAGCGGACAACAGGGAGAGACCCAGTACTTC	CASGQQGETQYF	.	.	TRBV5-4	TRBJ2-5
TGTGCCAGCAGCGAACACTGGGACAACTCCTACGAGCAGTACTTC	CASSEHWDNSYEQYF	.	.	TRBV7-6	TRBJ2-7
TGTGCCAGCAGCTTCTCACTAGCGGCTAGGAACACCGGGGAGCTGTTTTTT	CASSFSLAARNTGELFF	.	TRBD2	TRBV11-2	TRBJ2-2
TGCAGCGCCCACTACGAGGGTAGGAGCAATCAGCCCCAGCATTTT	CSAHYEGRSNQPQHF	.	.	TRBV29-1	TRBJ1-5
TGTGCCAGCAGCGCCTACTACGAGCAGTACTTC	CASSAYYEQYF	.	.	TRBV7-2	TRBJ2-7
TGTGCCAGCACCGGGGAGTTGGGCAATCAGCCCCAGCATTTT	CASTGELGNQPQHF	.	.	TRBV2	TRBJ1-5
TGCAGCGTTGCGGGAACTAACTATGGCTACACCTTC	CSVAGTNYGYTF	.	.	TRBV29-1	TRBJ1-2
TGTGCCAGCAGCTTGGGGCAGGGGGCCAAAAACATTCAGTACTTC	CASSLGQGAKNIQYF	.	.	TRBV5-8	TRBJ2-4
TGTGCCAGCAGCTTGTGGGGGCTCGAGACCCAGTACTTC	CASSLWGLETQYF	.	.	TRBV7-3	TRBJ2-5
TGTGCCAGTATCCCATCTGCGGGGGACGGCACTGAAGCTTTCTTT	CASIPSAGDGTEAFF	.	.	TRBV19	TRBJ1-1
TGTGCCAGCAGCTTAGGGCAGGCGAACACCGGGGAGCTGTTTTTT	CASSLGQANTGELFF	.	.	TRBV7-6	TRBJ2-2
TGTGCCAGCAGCTCCAGGACACCAACCCCAAACACAGATACGCAGTATTTT	CASSSRTPTPNTDTQYF	.	.	TRBV13	TRBJ2-3
TGTGCCAGCAGTGAAACCGGAGGACTGAAGAGGGCTTTCTTT	CASSETGGLKRAFF	once	.	TRBV2	TRBJ1-1
TGTGCCAGCTCAATGGACAGAGACTATGGCTACACCTTC	CASSMDRDYGYTF	.	.	TRBV18	TRBJ1-2
TGCGCCAGCAGCCAAAAACAGGGTGACACTGAAGCTTTCTTT	CASSQKQGDTEAFF	.	.	TRBV4-1	TRBJ1-1
TGTGCCAGCAGCAGCGGGGTTTACGAGCAGTACTTC	CASSSGVYEQYF	.	TRBD2	TRBV7-9	TRBJ2-7
TGTGCCAGCTTAAGTAACTTGGGGGGATCCGGCTACACCTTC	CASLSNLGGSGYTF	.	.	TRBV6-5	TRBJ1-2
TGTGCCAGCAGCGTAGATGGACAGGGGGCCGGGTCTGAGCAGTTCTTC	CASSVDGQGAGSEQFF	.	TRBD1	TRBV9	TRBJ2-1
TGCGCCAGCAGCTTCAGGAAGCCCCAGCATTTT	CASSFRKPQHF	.	.	TRBV5-1	TRBJ1-5
TGTGCCTGGTTCAGGGGATGGAGCCTCTCTGGGGCCAACGTCCTGACTTTC	CAWFRGWSLSGANVLTF	.	.	TRBV30	TRBJ2-6
TGTGCCAGCTCACTAGACACATACGGAGCTTTCTTT	CASSLDTYGAFF	.	.	TRBV18	TRBJ1-1
TGTGCCAGCAGCTTGGAATTAGCGGGGAGGACAGACGAGCAGTACTTC	CASSLELAGRTDEQYF	.	TRBD2	TRBV5-4	TRBJ2-7
TGTGCCAGCAGCCAAGGAGTTCTTCAGGGGCTTTCCTATGGCTACACCTTC	CASSQGVLQGLSYGYTF	once	.	TRBV3-1/TRBV3-2	TRBJ1-2
TGTGCCAGCAGTGAACTAACAGAGAAACTGTTTTTT	CASSELTEKLFF	.	.	TRBV2	TRBJ1-4
TGTGCCAGCAGCTACAACAGGGAGACCCAGTACTTC	CASSYNRETQYF	.	.	TRBV7-8	TRBJ2-5
TGCGCCAGCAGCCCGCAGGGTCATAGGAACACTGAAGCTTTCTTT	CASSPQGHRNTEAFF	.	.	TRBV5-1	TRBJ1-1
TGTGCCAGCAGCCGCCGGGACAGGGACCAGAGGTCAAATGAAAAACTGTTTTTT	CASSRRDRDQRSNEKLFF	.	TRBD1	TRBV5-5	TRBJ1-4
TGCGCCAGCAGCCAATACAGGTCCACTGAAGCTTTCTTT	CASSQYRSTEAFF	once	.	TRBV4-1	TRBJ1-1
TGTGCCACCAGTGAGGGCCGCCTCGGGGAGCTGTTTTTT	CATSEGRLGELFF	.	.	TRBV24-1	TRBJ2-2
TGTGCCAGCAGCGGGGACAGACTCTATGGCTACACCTTC	CASSGDRLYGYTF	.	TRBD1	TRBV9	TRBJ1-2
TGTGCCAGCCCAGACCCCCGGGGAGGTAAGATCCAAGAGACCCAGTACTTC	CASPDPRGGKIQETQYF	.	.	TRBV2	TRBJ2-5
TGTGCCAGCAGCTTGCCTAGGGGAGGAGCCCTTAACTATGGCTACACCTTC	CASSLPRGGALNYGYTF	.	.	TRBV5-4	TRBJ1-2
TGTGCCATCAGTGGGGGGGGTACGCAGTATTTT	CAISGGGTQYF	.	TRBD2	TRBV10-3	TRBJ2-3
TGTGCCGCAGGGGGACTAGCGGGGGGCACAGATACGCAGTATTTT	CAAGGLAGGTDTQYF	.	TRBD2	TRBV6-5	TRBJ2-3
TGTGCCAGCAGCTTCGGGACAGCCAACTACGAGCAGTACTTC	CASSFGTANYEQYF	.	TRBD1	TRBV11-2	TRBJ2-7
TGCGCCAGCAGCATTTCGGGGGGCCAAGAGACCCAGTACTTC	CASSISGGQETQYF	few	TRBD2	TRBV5-1	TRBJ2-5
TGTGCCAGCAGCTTAAATCTGGGAGACGCCTACGAGCAGTACTTC	CASSLNLGDAYEQYF	.	.	TRBV7-6	TRBJ2-7